A single sample is the source of the 19 T cell receptor beta chains below, sequenced in a study of T cell repertoires in cytomegalovirus infection. TCRdb called the reads again in MiXCR, with one record for every CDR3 protein. The sample has around 770,000 distinct CDR3 sequences; 29% are singletons. These TCRs' antigens remain unknown. The sequences come from cultured CD8+ T cells from PBMCs, collected from culture after CMV antigen stimulation. The origin of the receptors is a human donor in good health (CMV status not recorded). Some clones in this sample may be carry-over from other donors' samples.

This clonotype was recorded a few times. The rearrangement links TRBV4-1 to TRBJ1-1, with D unclear. The V and J ends lost 3 bases and 4 bases respectively, with 15 bases between them. CDR1 MGHRA and CDR2 YSYEKL come from the germline V gene. The CDR3 length is 15 residues. The CDR3 region has the DNA TGCGCCAGCAGCCACAGCGCGGGCGCCGGCACTGAAGCTTTCTTT. Protein sequence: CASSHSAGAGTEAFF.

This rearrangement joins TRBV6-2 or TRBV6-3 to TRBJ2-7; 10 nucleotides line up with TRBD1. Trimming removed 0 bases from V and 1 base from J; junction bases left unmatched: 15. Germline CDR1 reads MNHEY; CDR2 reads SVGEGT. This CDR3 is built from 20 residues. The CDR3 is CASSYSRGQGSQSGSYEQYV. CDR3 nucleotide sequence: TGTGCCAGCAGTTACTCGAGGGGACAGGGGAGTCAGAGTGGGTCCTACGAGCAGTACGTC.

This clonotype was seen only a few times. The gene calls are TRBV7-6 and TRBJ1-1; maybe TRBD1 (5 bases). Germline values: CDR1 SGHVS, CDR2 FNYEAQ. The CDR3 spans 19 residues. V gave up 1 base and J gave up 3 bases, with 24 bases separating them. CDR3 sequence (DNA): TGTGCCAGCAGCTTAGAAGCGGCTGGGACCCAATATTCATACACTGAAGCTTTCTTT. Its translation is CASSLEAAGTQYSYTEAFF.

The chain uses TRBV27 and TRBJ1-1; 10 bases match TRBD1. Losses at the gene ends were 8 bases for V and 5 bases for J; bases not matched to a gene: 8. The germline V gene has CDR1 MNHEY and CDR2 SMNVEV (reference sequence). The CDR3 extends over 14 amino acids. The CDR3 reads CASFQTGGRTEAFF. The CDR3 region has the DNA TGTGCCAGCTTTCAGACAGGGGGCCGGACTGAAGCTTTCTTT.

The table lists this clonotype with many counts. This chain links TRBV24-1 with TRBJ2-2; 7 bases are a match to TRBD1. This CDR3 region has 15 residues. V was clipped by 2 bases and J by 7 bases; unmatched bases: 6. Germline CDR1 reads KGHDR; CDR2 reads SFDVKD. CDR3 DNA sequence: TGTGCCACCAGTGATTCACAGGGGCTGGACGGGGAGCTGTTTTTT. Amino acid sequence: CATSDSQGLDGELFF.

This clonotype was recorded a few times. This chain joins TRBV7-9 and TRBJ1-2; D is perhaps TRBD1 (5 bases). Trimming pared 5 bases from V and 4 bases from J, leaving 20 bases between. CDR1 is SEHNR, CDR2 FQNEAQ, per germline (reference sequence). CDR3 length equals 16 residues. In nucleotides, the CDR3 is TGTGCCAGCAGCCCTCCCCGAGGGGCGGAAGGCTATGGCTACACCTTC. This codes for CASSPPRGAEGYGYTF.

This chain connects TRBV28 to TRBJ2-7; tentatively, D is TRBD1 (6 bases). Between the trimmed V and J ends, which lost 4 bases and 6 bases, there was a span of 16 bases. This CDR3 is built from 14 residues. The germline CDR1 and CDR2 sequences are MDHEN and SYDVKM. CDR3 DNA sequence: TGTGCCAGCAGTTACCGACAGGTATTTGGCGAGCAGTACGTC. Its translation: CASSYRQVFGEQYV.

This clonotype was recorded at least ten times. The chain carries TRBV7-2 and TRBJ1-2; weak D call: TRBD1 (5 bases). Germline V gene data show CDR1 as SGHTA and CDR2 as FQGNSA. The length of the CDR3 is 15 residues. The ends were cut back, 1 base at V and 3 bases at J, with 12 bases in the middle. In nucleotides, the CDR3 is TGTGCCAGCAGCTTAGGGATGGGGCAGGACTATGGCTACACCTTC. Residues: CASSLGMGQDYGYTF. Together with reference TRBV7-2 and TRBJ1-2, the CDR3 gives the full variable domain: GAGVSQSPSNKVTEKGKDVELRCDPISGHTALYWYRQSLGQGLEFLIYFQGNSAPDKSGLPSDRFSAERTGGSVSTLTIQRTQQEDSAVYLCASSLGMGQDYGYTFGSGTRLTVV.

At least ten counts were recorded for this clonotype. J is TRBJ1-1 and V is TRBV7-6; D not resolved. This CDR3 is built from 14 residues. The germline V and J ends were trimmed by 1 base and 1 base, with 7 bases remaining between them. Germline V gene lookup returns CDR1 SGHVS and CDR2 FNYEAQ. The CDR3 DNA reads as TGTGCCAGCAGCTTAGTCCCCCAGAACACTGAAGCTTTCTTT. Translation: CASSLVPQNTEAFF.

For this clonotype: The junction does not match germline at one end; this may be a read error. CDR3 in DNA: TGCAGCGTCGAAGTTTCTGAAGCTTTCTTT. This encodes CSVEVSEAFF. The genes are TRBV29-1 and TRBJ1-1; D not resolved. Germline V CDR1 and CDR2: SQVTM, ANQGSEA. CDR3 length equals 10 residues.

V gene TRBV7-1 combines with J gene TRBJ2-1, with D perhaps matching TRBD1 (5 bases). TRBV7-1 is filed as an ORF, its function uncertain. CDR3 length: 16 residues. V lost 5 bases and J 4 bases, leaving 18 bases between the germline ends. The chain's CDR3 is CASSPLQTDSYNEQFF. CDR3 bases: TGTGCCAGCAGCCCCTTGCAGACAGATTCTTACAATGAGCAGTTCTTC.

This chain connects TRBV7-8 to TRBJ2-1, with unresolved D. Germline CDR1 and CDR2: SGHVS and FQNEAQ. The CDR3 covers 15 residues. The V and J ends lost 0 bases and 7 bases respectively, with 13 bases between them. The CDR3 reads CASSLARAGRNEQFF. As DNA, the CDR3 is TGTGCCAGCAGCTTAGCCCGGGCAGGCCGTAATGAGCAGTTCTTC.

The chain is built from TRBV6-2 or TRBV6-3 and TRBJ1-4, with D uncertain. This CDR3 is built from 16 residues. Trimming cost V 10 bases and J 6 bases, with 24 bases left between them. CDR1 is MNHEY, CDR2 SVGEGT, per germline. The DNA of the CDR3 is TGTGCCAACCCCCTCTTTCAGGCGTGGACCGATGAAAAACTGTTTTTT. Residues: CANPLFQAWTDEKLFF.

A few counts support this clonotype. The chain employs TRBV7-9 and TRBJ2-7; a possible D gene is TRBD2 (6 bases). V lost 3 bases and J 7 bases, leaving 10 bases between the germline ends. The germline V gene has CDR1 SEHNR and CDR2 FQNEAQ (reference sequence). The CDR3 consists of 12 residues. CDR3 region: CASSFAGLEQYV. CDR3 DNA: TGTGCCAGCAGCTTTGCGGGGTTGGAGCAGTACGTC.

This clonotype was detected only a few times. The V call is TRBV15, the J call TRBJ1-5; D not resolved. Germline CDR1 reads LNHNV; CDR2 reads YYDKDF (reference sequence). The CDR3 loop spans 12 amino acids. V lost 5 bases to trimming and J lost 7 bases, with 9 bases between them. The CDR3 nucleotides read TGTGCCACCAGCGGGCGTCGGCAGCCCCAGCATTTT. Amino acids: CATSGRRQPQHF.

In its sample, this clonotype was seen a few times. The V and J genes are TRBV28 and TRBJ1-2; 10 nucleotides line up with TRBD1. This CDR3 is 17 amino acids long. CDR1 is MDHEN, CDR2 SYDVKM, per germline. The V and J ends lost 6 bases and 4 bases, in that order; junction bases with no gene match: 14. CDR3 in DNA: TGTGCCAGCAGCCCGGGACAGGGGACCTTCTCCTCCTATGGCTACACCTTC. Translating gives CASSPGQGTFSSYGYTF.

This clonotype was counted between two and nine times. V usage is TRBV7-6 and J usage is TRBJ2-1, with TRBD2 matching 10 bases. The CDR3 length is 14 residues. Per the germline V gene, CDR1 is SGHVS and CDR2 is FNYEAQ. With 7 bases clipped from V and 10 bases from J, the junction kept 10 bases outside the gene matches. In DNA form, the CDR3 reads TGTGCCAGCACCGGGGGAGCGGGGGGGCTCGAGCAGTTCTTC. Translation: CASTGGAGGLEQFF.

The gene calls are TRBV6-1 and TRBJ2-2; the D gene is possibly TRBD2 (6 bases). The CDR3 sequence is 16 residues long. The V gene's germline CDR1 is MNHNS and CDR2 SASEGT. With 5 bases removed from V and 2 bases from J, the gap between germline ends came to 15 bases. The CDR3 sequence: CASSYAVGTNTGELFF. Written as DNA, the CDR3 is TGTGCCAGCAGTTACGCGGTGGGGACTAACACCGGGGAGCTGTTTTTT.

The chain carries TRBV19 and TRBJ1-5, with D maybe TRBD1 (6 bases). Germline assignment: CDR1 LNHDA and CDR2 SQIVND (reference sequence). The CDR3 spans 14 residues. Trimming cost V 10 bases and J 5 bases, with 18 bases left between them. The CDR3 loop is CATQGGGPDQPQHF. CDR3 DNA: TGTGCCACCCAGGGAGGGGGGCCCGATCAGCCCCAGCATTTT.